Following are 29 T cell receptor beta chains from one sample sequenced in a study of regulatory T cells in long-lasting Graves disease. Both iRepertoire HTBI primers and Arm-PCR of CDR3 regions were used to build the TCR beta libraries. One entry per CDR3 protein results from TCRdb running MiXCR on the multiplex PCR reads. Of under 400,000 distinct CDR3 sequences in the sample, roughly 17% are singletons; the top ten hold roughly 30%. Noted time point: newly diagnosed GD, antithyroid drugs for less than 3 months. The TCR library was made from RNA that had been extracted from PBMCs in TRIzol. This sample was also put to use in a study of T cells in Graves' hyperthyroidism and ophthalmopathy.

Sequencing used peripheral blood mononuclear cells (PBMCs), obtained at new diagnosis, from a patient treated with antithyroid drugs. These receptors were obtained from a man aged 40-49 years with Graves disease.

This clonotype has a count of ten or more. The chain combines TRBV6-5 with TRBJ1-4; D is unresolved. The CDR3 loop spans 14 amino acids. Looked up from germline, CDR1 is MNHEY and CDR2 is SVGAGI. V was shortened by 0 bases and J by 10 bases, with 12 bases between the two germline ends. DNA for the CDR3: TGTGCCAGCAGTTACTCGAGCACAGATCGAAAACTGTTTTTT. Translated, it gives CASSYSSTDRKLFF.

The sample holds many counts of this clonotype. The chain joins TRBV18 to TRBJ1-6; no clear D gene. V was shortened by 2 bases and J by 7 bases, with 12 bases between the two germline ends. The V gene's germline CDR1 is KGHSH and CDR2 LQKENI. The CDR3 spans 15 residues. CDR3 bases: TGTGCCAGCTCACCAGATCTGCGGGGAAATTCACCCCTCCACTTT. It translates to CASSPDLRGNSPLHF.

This clonotype showed up just a few times. This chain joins TRBV10-1 and TRBJ1-6, with 7 bases aligning to TRBD1. The V gene's germline CDR1 is WNHNN and CDR2 SYGVQD (reference sequence). This CDR3 contains 15 residues. V lost 6 bases, J lost 7 bases, and 9 bases stayed unmatched. The CDR3 region is CASSLGRGINSPLHF. The CDR3 coding sequence is TGCGCCAGCAGCCTGGGCAGGGGGATCAATTCACCCCTCCACTTT.

The chain employs TRBV5-5 and TRBJ2-7; tentative D call: TRBD1 (6 bases). The CDR3 is 13 residues long. V was shortened by 6 bases and J by 5 bases, with 15 bases between the two germline ends. CDR1 and CDR2 (germline): SGHKS, YYEKEE (reference sequence). CDR3 nucleotide sequence: TGTGCCAGCACCCAGGGGATCCTGGACGAGCAGTACTTC. Amino acid sequence: CASTQGILDEQYF.

This clonotype was found a few times. This chain connects TRBV4-2 to TRBJ2-2; weak D call: TRBD2 (5 bases). The V end was cut by 0 bases, the J end by 0 bases, with 11 bases between. CDR1 and CDR2 from the germline V gene are LGHNA and YNFKEQ. The CDR3 consists of 17 residues. The CDR3 nucleotides read TGTGCCAGCAGCCAAGATAGCGAGGTCGCGAACACCGGGGAGCTGTTTTTT. This encodes CASSQDSEVANTGELFF.

A few counts support this clonotype. The rearrangement uses TRBV6-1 and TRBJ2-2; TRBD1 agrees at 8 bases. The V gene end was trimmed by 4 bases and the J gene end by 7 bases; junction bases not matched to a gene: 8. Germline V CDR1 and CDR2: MNHNS, SASEGT. The CDR3 consists of 15 residues. CDR3 amino acids: CASSGRTGFGGELFF. CDR3 bases: TGTGCCAGCAGTGGTCGGACAGGGTTTGGCGGGGAGCTGTTTTTT.

This clonotype was counted many times. The V call is TRBV6-2 or TRBV6-3, the J call TRBJ2-7; the D is unclear. This CDR3 contains 15 residues. V lost 5 bases to trimming and J lost 2 bases, with 16 bases between them. Germline V gene sequence: CDR1 MNHEY, CDR2 SVGEGT. The CDR3 loop is CASSVGDPRTYEQYF. The CDR3 region has the DNA TGTGCCAGCAGTGTAGGAGACCCGCGAACCTACGAGCAGTACTTC.

This clonotype was picked up many times. The rearrangement links TRBV20-1 to TRBJ2-3; 8 positions agree with TRBD1. The CDR3 is 13 residues long. The J segment lost 4 bases and the V segment lost 5 bases, leaving 5 bases of the junction unmatched. Germline CDR1 reads DFQATT; CDR2 reads SNEGSKA (reference sequence). CDR3 residues: CSAGTGGADTQYF. CDR3 coding DNA: TGCAGTGCTGGGACAGGAGGCGCAGATACGCAGTATTTT.

Many counts were recorded for this clonotype. The chain is built from TRBV5-1 and TRBJ2-3, with D perhaps matching TRBD1 or TRBD2 (5 bases each). Germline CDR1 reads SGHRS; CDR2 reads YFSETQ. This CDR3 spans 15 amino acids. Trimming shortened V by 0 bases and J by 2 bases, and 10 bases separated the two germline ends. The CDR3 region is CASSLDRGDTDTQYF. CDR3 sequence (DNA): TGCGCCAGCAGCTTGGACAGAGGGGACACAGATACGCAGTATTTT. The full variable domain, with the rest looked up from reference TRBV5-1 and TRBJ2-3, is KAGVTQTPRYLIKTRGQQVTLSCSPISGHRSVSWYQQTPGQGLQFLFEYFSETQRNKGNFPGRFSGRQFSNSRSEMNVSTLELGDSALYLCASSLDRGDTDTQYFGPGTRLTVL.

This clonotype was counted at least ten times. The chain has TRBV20-1 and TRBJ1-2, with D maybe TRBD1 (6 bases). Germline CDR1 DFQATT, CDR2 SNEGSKA (reference sequence). The CDR3 consists of 9 residues. The CDR3 region has the DNA TGCACCTCAGGGGATGGCTACACCTTC. Encoded protein: CTSGDGYTF.

Comments on this clonotype: This could be a read error, since a much larger clone is one nucleotide away. The chain couples TRBV2 to TRBJ2-5; D unclear. The CDR3 is made up of 11 amino acids. Looked up from germline, CDR1 is SNHLY and CDR2 is FYNNEI. CDR3 loop: CATGIQEAQYF. The CDR3 bases are TGTGCCACTGGGATCCAAGAGGCCCAGTACTTC.

The rearrangement links TRBV20-1 to TRBJ2-1; 8 nucleotides agree with TRBD2. The V gene's germline CDR1 is DFQATT and CDR2 SNEGSKA (reference sequence). The CDR3 totals 18 residues. V dropped 0 bases and J dropped 1; count of bases not matched to a gene: 11. The CDR3 DNA reads TGCAGTGCTAGAGATGACCGGGGGGGCCGCTTATCCTACAATGAGCAGTTCTTC. The encoded protein is CSARDDRGGRLSYNEQFF.

This clonotype was counted ten times or more. The chain employs TRBV20-1 and TRBJ2-1; 9 bases align to TRBD1. The CDR3 runs to 14 residues. Germline CDR1 is DFQATT and CDR2 is SNEGSKA (reference sequence). The trim removed 3 bases at V and 6 bases at J, leaving 6 bases unmatched. The CDR3 bases are TGCAGTGCTAGGAACGCACAGGGGGCCAATGAGCAGTTCTTC. It translates to CSARNAQGANEQFF.

In this sample, this clonotype turned up a few times. The gene calls are TRBV20-1 and TRBJ1-1, with D maybe TRBD1 (6 bases). The CDR3 sequence is 15 residues long. From germline, CDR1 is DFQATT and CDR2 SNEGSKA (reference sequence). V lost 0 bases and J lost 5, with 16 bases in between. The CDR3 region is CSARDRRRGLTEAFF. The CDR3 region has the DNA TGCAGTGCTAGAGATAGGCGCAGGGGCTTAACTGAAGCTTTCTTT.

This clonotype has a count of ten or more. The gene calls are TRBV12-3 or TRBV12-4 and TRBJ2-1; 7 positions match TRBD1. The CDR3 is made up of 15 amino acids. After removal of 6 bases from V and 0 bases from J, the junction contained 5 bases not matched to a gene. The CDR3 coding sequence is TGTGCCAGCAGGCGGTACAGGGGCTCCTACAATGAGCAGTTCTTC. This gives the protein CASRRYRGSYNEQFF.

This clonotype was picked up many times. The chain employs TRBV24-1 and TRBJ2-5; TRBD2 matches at 8 bases. V was pared by 6 bases and J by 5 bases, with 10 bases of the junction left unmatched. The germline CDR1 and CDR2 sequences are KGHDR and SFDVKD. The CDR3 loop spans 15 amino acids. As DNA, the CDR3 is TGTGCCACCAGTCAATTACGGGGGGGCCTTGAGACCCAGTACTTC. Translation gives CATSQLRGGLETQYF.

There are a few counts of this clonotype. The chain carries TRBV6-1 and TRBJ1-4; 7 nucleotides line up with TRBD1. Germline loops: CDR1 MNHNS, CDR2 SASEGT. The V and J ends lost 6 bases and 8 bases, in that order; junction bases with no gene match: 9. The CDR3 runs to 14 residues. This chain's CDR3 is CASRPTGAPEKLFF. In DNA form, the CDR3 reads TGTGCCAGCAGACCTACAGGGGCCCCCGAAAAACTGTTTTTT.

The table lists this clonotype with many counts. The rearrangement joins TRBV20-1 to TRBJ2-5, with 7 bases fitting TRBD1. The CDR3 contains 16 residues. After removal of 1 base from V and 7 bases from J, the junction contained 15 bases not matched to a gene. Germline V gives CDR1 DFQATT, CDR2 SNEGSKA (reference sequence). CDR3 in amino acids: CSARASGTVDFRTQYF. The CDR3 DNA reads TGCAGTGCTAGAGCTTCTGGGACAGTCGATTTTCGGACCCAGTACTTC.

This clonotype was picked up many times. The chain uses TRBV30 and TRBJ2-1; 9 bases match TRBD2. The CDR3 covers 15 residues. The V segment lost 0 bases and the J segment 9 bases; nucleotides outside the gene matches: 9. Germline assignment: CDR1 GTSNPN and CDR2 SVGIG (reference sequence). DNA of the CDR3: TGTGCCTGGAGTGTGGTCGCGGGGGGGTCCGGTGAGCAGTTCTTC. It codes for CAWSVVAGGSGEQFF. Full variable domain (missing parts from reference TRBV30 and TRBJ2-1): SQTIHQWPATLVQPVGSPLSLECTVEGTSNPNLYWYRQAAGRGLQLLFYSVGIGQISSEVPQNLSASRPQDRQFILSSKKLLLSDSGFYLCAWSVVAGGSGEQFFGPGTRLTVL.

This clonotype was found many times. The V call is TRBV9, the J call TRBJ1-1; the D gene is possibly TRBD1 (6 bases). The V end lost 0 bases, the J end lost 4 bases, and 22 bases lay between the germline ends. The CDR3 totals 18 residues. Germline CDR1 reads SGDLS; CDR2 reads YYNGEE. CDR3 in DNA: TGTGCCAGCAGCGTAGTGATTGGTGAGGGGGGGCATAGCACTGAAGCTTTCTTT. As protein: CASSVVIGEGGHSTEAFF.

V is TRBV7-2 and J is TRBJ1-3; no definite D call. The CDR3 loop spans 16 amino acids. Per the germline V gene, CDR1 is SGHTA and CDR2 is FQGNSA. Trimming pared 5 bases from V and 7 bases from J, leaving 21 bases between. The CDR3 coding sequence is TGTGCCAGCAGCATCCCCAGGACGGAGTTCGGGAACACCATATATTTT. This gives the protein CASSIPRTEFGNTIYF.

Many counts were recorded for this clonotype. This chain connects TRBV20-1 to TRBJ1-2; D is unclear. Trimming cost V 4 bases and J 1 base, with 10 bases left between them. This CDR3 is built from 13 residues. Germline assignment: CDR1 DFQATT and CDR2 SNEGSKA (reference sequence). CDR3 loop: CSATDSFNYGYTF. DNA of the CDR3: TGCAGTGCTACGGATTCTTTTAACTATGGCTACACCTTC.

Ten or more counts support this clonotype. This rearrangement joins TRBV5-1 to TRBJ2-7; D is ambiguous. From germline, CDR1 is SGHRS and CDR2 YFSETQ. Trimming removed 4 bases from V and 2 bases from J, with 13 bases in between. This CDR3 has 14 residues. CDR3 residues: CASSDRESTYEQYF. The CDR3 DNA reads as TGCGCCAGCAGCGACCGAGAGAGTACCTACGAGCAGTACTTC.

This clonotype has a count of ten or more. The chain couples TRBV27 to TRBJ2-5; D gene uncertain. The V and J ends lost 3 bases and 2 bases respectively, with 7 bases between them. This CDR3 comprises 13 residues. CDR1 and CDR2 from the germline V gene are MNHEY and SMNVEV (reference sequence). CDR3 in amino acids: CASSFRPQETQYF. The DNA for the CDR3 is TGTGCCAGCAGTTTTCGGCCTCAAGAGACCCAGTACTTC.

V usage is TRBV6-1 and J usage is TRBJ1-1, with D hard to call. CDR3 length equals 14 residues. CDR1 is MNHNS, CDR2 SASEGT, per germline. Trimming took 6 bases from V and 0 from J, leaving 11 bases between them. The CDR3 DNA follows: TGTGCCAGCAGGCCGCGGACGGTGAACACTGAAGCTTTCTTT. It is translated as CASRPRTVNTEAFF.

The chain recombines TRBV28 with TRBJ2-7, with TRBD2 as a possible D gene (7 bases). This CDR3 contains 15 residues. V dropped 5 bases and J dropped 0 bases, with 14 bases sitting between them. CDR1 is MDHEN, CDR2 SYDVKM, per germline. CDR3 loop: CASSGGAVSSYEQYF. The CDR3 DNA sequence: TGTGCCAGCAGTGGGGGGGCAGTGAGCTCCTACGAGCAGTACTTC.

This clonotype was found many times. The CDR3, as DNA: TGTGCCAGCAGCTTAGCGGTTAAGGACTCCACAGATACGCAGTATTTT. Protein product: CASSLAVKDSTDTQYF. This chain uses TRBV7-9 with TRBJ2-3; D is perhaps TRBD2 (5 bases). In germline, CDR1 is SEHNR, CDR2 FQNEAQ (reference sequence). V was pared by 0 bases and J by 2 bases, with 12 bases between. The CDR3 runs to 16 residues.

This clonotype was observed a handful of times. A far larger clone is just one base off, so this is likely a read error. The chain combines TRBV12-3 or TRBV12-4 with TRBJ2-1; weak D call: TRBD1 (6 bases). The CDR3 loop spans 14 amino acids. Between the trimmed V and J ends, which lost 4 bases and 10 bases, there was a span of 17 bases. Here the CDR3 reads CASSWAGVSYEQFF. In DNA, the CDR3 is TGTGCCAGCAGTTGGGCAGGGGTCTCCTACGAGCAGTTCTTC.

The V call is TRBV5-1, the J call TRBJ2-7; tentatively, D is TRBD1 (5 bases). V lost 3 bases, J lost 3 bases, and 16 bases lay in between. This CDR3 is built from 15 residues. Germline CDR1 reads SGHRS; CDR2 reads YFSETQ. For the CDR3, the DNA is TGCGCCAGCAGCTCGACCACAGGCAAGCTCTACGAGCAGTACTTC. Translating gives CASSSTTGKLYEQYF.